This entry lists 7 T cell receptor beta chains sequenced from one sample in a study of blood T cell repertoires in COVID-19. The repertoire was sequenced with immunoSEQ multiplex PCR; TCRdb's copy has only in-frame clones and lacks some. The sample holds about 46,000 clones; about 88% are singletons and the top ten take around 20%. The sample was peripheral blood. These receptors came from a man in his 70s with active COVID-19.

In DNA form, the CDR3 reads TGTGCCAGCAGTTACTTGGACAGGGGACATGGCTACACCTTC. It specifies CASSYLDRGHGYTF. V is TRBV6-5 and J is TRBJ1-2, with 9 bases matching TRBD1. Germline V gene data show CDR1 as MNHEY and CDR2 as SVGAGI. This CDR3 is built from 14 residues. V gave up 1 base and J gave up 6 bases; unmatched junction bases: 3.

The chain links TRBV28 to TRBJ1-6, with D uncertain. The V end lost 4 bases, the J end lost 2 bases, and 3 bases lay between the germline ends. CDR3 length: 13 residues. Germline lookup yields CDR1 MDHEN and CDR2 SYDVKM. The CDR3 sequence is CASSSTYNSPLHF. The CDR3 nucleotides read TGTGCCAGCAGTTCCACCTATAATTCACCCCTCCACTTT.

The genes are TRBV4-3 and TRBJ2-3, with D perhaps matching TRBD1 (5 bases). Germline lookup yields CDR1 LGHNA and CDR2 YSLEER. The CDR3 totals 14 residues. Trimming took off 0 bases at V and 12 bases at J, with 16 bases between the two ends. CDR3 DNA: TGCGCCAGCAGCCAAGATTCGAGTAGAGGACATCAGTATTTT. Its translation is CASSQDSSRGHQYF.

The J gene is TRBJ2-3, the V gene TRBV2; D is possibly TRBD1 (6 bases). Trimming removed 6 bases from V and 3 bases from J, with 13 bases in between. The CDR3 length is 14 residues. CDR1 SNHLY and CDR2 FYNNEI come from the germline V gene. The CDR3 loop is CASRQWGLTDTQYF. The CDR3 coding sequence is TGTGCCAGCAGACAATGGGGGCTAACAGATACGCAGTATTTT.

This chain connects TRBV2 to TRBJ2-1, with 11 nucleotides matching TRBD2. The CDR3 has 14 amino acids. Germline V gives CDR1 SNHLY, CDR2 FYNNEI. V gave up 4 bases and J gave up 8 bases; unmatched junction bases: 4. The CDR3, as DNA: TGTGCCAGCAGTGGGACTAGCGGGTTCCATGAGCAGTTCTTC. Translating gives CASSGTSGFHEQFF.

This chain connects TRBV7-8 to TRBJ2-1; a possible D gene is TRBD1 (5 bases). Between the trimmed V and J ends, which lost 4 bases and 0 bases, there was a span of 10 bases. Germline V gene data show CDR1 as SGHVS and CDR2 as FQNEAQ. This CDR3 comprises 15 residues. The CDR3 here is CASSSGSLSYNEQFF. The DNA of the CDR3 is TGTGCCAGCAGCTCAGGGTCCCTCTCCTACAATGAGCAGTTCTTC.

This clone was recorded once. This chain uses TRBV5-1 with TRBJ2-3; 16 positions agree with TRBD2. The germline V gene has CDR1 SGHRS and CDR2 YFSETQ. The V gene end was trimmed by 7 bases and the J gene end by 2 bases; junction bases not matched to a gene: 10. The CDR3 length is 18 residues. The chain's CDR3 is CASRRSGLAGGNTDTQYF. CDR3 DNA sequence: TGCGCCAGCCGACGCTCGGGACTAGCGGGAGGGAACACAGATACGCAGTATTTT.